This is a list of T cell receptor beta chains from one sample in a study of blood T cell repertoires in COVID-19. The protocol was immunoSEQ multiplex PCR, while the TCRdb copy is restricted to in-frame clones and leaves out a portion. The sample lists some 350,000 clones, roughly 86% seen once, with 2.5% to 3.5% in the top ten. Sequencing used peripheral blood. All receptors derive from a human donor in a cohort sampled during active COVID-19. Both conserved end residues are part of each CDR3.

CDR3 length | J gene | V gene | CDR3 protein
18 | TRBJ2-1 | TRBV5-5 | CASSSGPHRGLSYNEQFF
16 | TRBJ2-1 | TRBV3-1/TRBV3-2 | CASSQDLSAGGTEQFF
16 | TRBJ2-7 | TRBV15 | CATSRLGTSGGYEQYF
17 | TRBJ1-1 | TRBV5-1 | CASSSGTGDFMNTEAFF
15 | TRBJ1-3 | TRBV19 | CASSGTGDSGNTIYF
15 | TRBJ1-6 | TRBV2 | CASTTGYVLNSPLHF
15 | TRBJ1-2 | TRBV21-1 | CASSSRSQGANGYTF
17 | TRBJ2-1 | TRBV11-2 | CASSSETAQGPWDEQFF
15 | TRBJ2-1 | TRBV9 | CASSVLADFYNEQFF
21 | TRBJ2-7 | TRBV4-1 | CASSQDKGRLAAGKGLYEQYF
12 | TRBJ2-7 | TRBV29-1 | CSAYGQVDEQYF